Below, one TCR beta chain is given with its context. The sample comes from a study of blood T cell repertoires in COVID-19. Germline V lookup: CDR1 SGHNT, CDR2 YENEEA. V was trimmed by 1 base and J by 0 bases, leaving 14 bases between them. The CDR3 totals 17 residues. Here immunoSEQ multiplex PCR was the method, and the copy in TCRdb shows in-frame clones only, minus some. The table lists 100,000 to 110,000 clones, 85% of them singletons, with around 15% in the top ten. The J gene is TRBJ2-3, the V gene TRBV11-3, with TRBD2 as a possible D gene (6 bases). Sequenced material: peripheral blood. This clonotype was sampled from a man aged 50 to 59 with active or convalescent COVID-19. In DNA, the CDR3 is TGTGCCAGCAGCTTAGTAGCCCAGACTAGAAGCACAGATACGCAGTATTTT. The encoded protein is CASSLVAQTRSTDTQYF.